This T cell receptor beta chain stems from a study of T cells in Graves' hyperthyroidism and ophthalmopathy (dated 2019 in TCRdb). Background for the entire study: Peripheral blood samples were taken at initial diagnosis, before any treatment was given. TCR V-J signatures able to tell the groups apart were searched for in a discovery cohort of around 95 patients, of whom more than 40 had Graves' ophthalmopathy and 57 had stable Graves' hyperthyroidism. Whether ophthalmopathy could be predicted prospectively was tested in an independent validation cohort made up of approximately 19 hyperthyroidism patients plus 17 patients who later progressed to ophthalmopathy. The approximately 95 discovery patients were divided at random into training and test sets in a 7:3 ratio. Thyroid tissue and blood T-cell repertoires from six Graves' hyperthyroidism patients were also compared in the study. Following sampling, methimazole starting at 30 mg daily was given to hyperthyroidism patients, and high-dose intravenous methylprednisolone was given to ophthalmopathy patients. According to the paper, TCR Vbeta CDR3 sequencing was carried out on 120 to 150 peripheral blood samples, which came from 40 to 45 ophthalmopathy, fewer than 80 hyperthyroidism and roughly 17 progressor patients. General conclusions and limits of the study: During validation, the model predicted progression to ophthalmopathy a median of around six months ahead of onset, with around 70% sensitivity and roughly 75% specificity. Most expanded thyroid clonotypes (frequency above 0.001) were also found in blood, which suggests that blood repertoires may mirror thyroid immune responses. Ophthalmopathy was separated from stable hyperthyroidism by a 13 V-J signature model, with approximately 86% sensitivity and roughly 81% specificity obtained in cross-validation and 80%/75% obtained in testing. No statistical method was used to fix the sample size in advance, and group allocation was not hidden from the investigators.

V loses 0 bases, J loses 3 bases, and the germline ends lie 9 bases apart. The CDR3 covers 15 residues, taking in both the cysteine and the phenylalanine. Solely the CDR3 DNA is kept, with 45 bases framed from the first base. Sequences MNHEY (CDR1) and SMNVEV (CDR2) are obtained from the germline V gene (reference sequence). Graves' hyperthyroidism was defined as stable when no progression to ophthalmopathy occurred over 18 months of follow-up. The hyperthyroidism patients were between 18 and 65 years old and newly diagnosed, with a disease duration of less than 2 months. The study excluded patients with uncontrolled infections, other autoimmune diseases, pregnancy or lactation. Diagnoses were established on the basis of clinical symptoms, serum thyroxine and TRAb, thyroid ultrasound, and orbital computed tomography. Ficoll-Paque density gradient centrifugation was used to isolate PBMCs from around 10 ml of fresh peripheral blood. Trizol reagent was used to extract total RNA, and RNA quality was then checked on an Agilent 2100 Bioanalyzer.

This clonotype was seen more than once but under ten times. No antigen is known for it. Qualities for individual bases were not recorded, and no much larger clone is one base off. The TCR beta CDR3 regions were amplified from RNA transcripts. The first round of RT-PCR for the TCR CDR3 was performed with the HTBI primer set and the Qiagen OneStep RT-PCR kit. A second multiplex PCR round built the libraries, followed by size selection and purification. Sequencing of the libraries was done on an Illumina HiSeq2000 using paired-end 100 bp reads. As for how the authors treated the data: SOAPnuke was used to process the raw data, with reads discarded if the reads contained adapters or uncalled bases, had a mean Phred below 15, or lacked an exact constant-primer or identifier match. High-quality paired reads were merged with COPE v1.2.5, and unique nucleotide sequences were defined as clonotypes. MiTCR v1.1 was used to align the clonotypes against IMGT TRBV, TRBD and TRBJ reference segments. Only V-J combinations with frequency above 0.0001, covering roughly 99% of repertoires, were analysed. A TCS score was defined as the ratio between F50 (clonal expansion) and ExV (chaos), using BLOSUM62-based TCRdist between CDR3 peptides within each V-J. Welch's t-statistics and random forest reduced fewer than 550 V-J features to 10 to 15, which were used in a naive Bayes classifier (R e1071). The raw public data were reprocessed by TCRdb itself: fastp quality trimming at Q25, MiXCR clonotype calling, in-frame beta chains only. All rows with the same CDR3 protein become a single entry with the most common DNA and genes. TCRdb's processing, not the study's, gives the V and J calls here. Recorded for this sample are a few hundred thousand distinct CDR3 sequences; 15% to 17% of them occurred a single time. Of the sample, around 6.6% is held by the ten largest clones.

The sequenced sample consisted of blood. The sequence joins TRBV27 to TRBJ1-5, with an unclear D gene assignment. The receptor was derived from a woman younger than 45 with Graves' hyperthyroidism. The DNA sequence is given as TGTGCCAGCAGTTTATCTTGGGGTCTCAATCAGCCCCAGCATTTT. Translated, it reads CASSLSWGLNQPQHF.